The present T cell receptor (beta chain) was sequenced within a study of CXCR3-negative and CXCR3-positive naive CD8 T cells. Overall study context: About 150 million TRB reads in total, about 1.5 +/- 0.3 million per library.

The TRB libraries of cDNA were built by UMI-labeled 5' RACE. TCRdb reanalyzed the 5' RACE reads, giving one entry per CDR3 protein sequence and no DNA. This repertoire includes tens of thousands of distinct CDR3 sequences. The study, taken as a whole, reports: When CXCR3-positive naive cells were set against CXCR3-negative naive cells, the former had more hydrophobic TRB CDR3s.

Germline CDR1 and CDR2: MNHEY and SMNVEV (reference sequence). The CDR3 totals 13 residues. About this clonotype: Antigen: not known.

The chain carries TRBV27 and TRBJ2-7; lacking DNA, the TRBD1 call made by TCRdb goes unchecked. This clonotype was obtained from a human donor in good health. Some clones in this sample may be carry-over from other donors' samples. Sample: naive CXCR3+ CD8+ T cells from blood. Subset denoted: CD45RO-CCR7+CD27+CD95- naive CD8+ T cells expressing CXCR3 (TNR3+). The CDR3 sequence is CASSGGPFYEQYF.